The next 26 T cell receptor beta chains were all read from a single sample in a study of CD8 T cells in ankylosing spondylitis. TCRdb processed the 5' RACE reads anew with MiXCR; each CDR3 protein has one entry. The table lists around 390,000 distinct CDR3 sequences, about 22% of them singletons. Study outcomes and limitations: What seemed typical of ankylosing spondylitis blood was a TCR beta motif built from roughly eight highly homologous variants.

No antigen has been identified for these receptors. Input material: blood, either unsorted or a sorted T cell fraction (not recorded which). These receptors all come from a male donor with ankylosing spondylitis.

This clonotype was counted ten times or more. The CDR3 bases are TGTGCCACCGCTGGGAGCTCCTACAATGAGCAGTTCTTC. It translates to CATAGSSYNEQFF. The V call is TRBV24-1, the J call TRBJ2-1; perhaps TRBD2 as D (5 bases). Trimming pared 9 bases from V and 0 bases from J, leaving 8 bases between. The CDR3 consists of 13 residues. The V gene's germline CDR1 is KGHDR and CDR2 SFDVKD.

V usage is TRBV10-3 and J usage is TRBJ1-2, with 8 bases fitting TRBD1. V gave up 6 bases and J gave up 5 bases; unmatched junction bases: 5. The CDR3 totals 13 residues. Looked up from germline, CDR1 is ENHRY and CDR2 is SYGVKD. CDR3 in DNA: TGTGCCATCAGGGACAGGGAAGCGTATGGCTACACCTTC. Translating gives CAIRDREAYGYTF.

This clonotype was seen a handful of times. The chain uses TRBV20-1 and TRBJ2-1; possible D gene TRBD2, 6 bases. This CDR3 spans 13 amino acids. With 6 bases removed from V and 7 bases from J, the gap between germline ends came to 16 bases. The V gene's germline CDR1 is DFQATT and CDR2 SNEGSKA (reference sequence). The CDR3 DNA follows: TGCAGTGCGGCGGTAGCGGTATTAAATGAGCAGTTCTTC. This codes for CSAAVAVLNEQFF.

This chain links TRBV12-3 or TRBV12-4 with TRBJ2-1; a weak D match, TRBD2 (5 bases). Trimming stripped 3 bases from V and 2 bases from J, with 8 bases between. This CDR3 has 14 amino acids. The CDR3 DNA reads TGTGCCAGCAGTTTCGGGGTCCCCTACAATGAGCAGTTCTTC. Its protein is CASSFGVPYNEQFF.

This clonotype has only a few counts. This chain's CDR3 is CATSEGRLAGSTDTQYF. CDR3 in DNA: TGTGCCACCAGTGAGGGGAGACTAGCGGGAAGCACAGATACGCAGTATTTT. This chain uses TRBV24-1 with TRBJ2-3; the match to TRBD2 covers 11 bases. Trimming took 4 bases from V and 0 from J; bases not matched to a gene: 5. Germline assignment: CDR1 KGHDR and CDR2 SFDVKD. The CDR3 extends over 17 amino acids.

This clonotype came up many times. This chain's CDR3 is CATSTTGTTEAFF. The DNA of the CDR3 is TGTGCCACCAGCACAACAGGTACCACTGAAGCTTTCTTT. This sequence joins TRBV15 and TRBJ1-1, with D maybe TRBD1 (5 bases). CDR1 is LNHNV and CDR2 is YYDKDF in the germline V gene (reference sequence). The CDR3 covers 13 residues. The V gene lost 4 bases and the J gene lost 4 bases, with 10 bases spanning the gap.

This chain uses TRBV7-2 with TRBJ2-7, with TRBD2 matching 8 bases. The CDR3 is made up of 15 amino acids. The J segment lost 4 bases and the V segment lost 2 bases, leaving 7 bases of the junction unmatched. Germline-derived CDR1 and CDR2 are SGHTA and FQGNSA. The CDR3 loop reads CASSLMGLDIYEQYF. The CDR3 DNA sequence: TGTGCCAGCAGCTTAATGGGACTAGACATTTACGAGCAGTACTTC.

V gene TRBV11-2 combines with J gene TRBJ2-1; D is perhaps TRBD2 (6 bases). Trimming shortened V by 2 bases and J by 3 bases, and 23 bases separated the two germline ends. The CDR3 length is 19 residues. Germline V gene data show CDR1 as SGHAT and CDR2 as FQNNGV. CDR3 coding DNA: TGTGCCAGCAGCTTATTCTTCCCGGGAGCCTCGGGGAACTACAATGAGCAGTTCTTC. Protein product: CASSLFFPGASGNYNEQFF.

This chain links TRBV6-1 with TRBJ1-1; D gene ambiguous. Trimming removed 5 bases at V and 8 bases at J, with 12 bases between. The germline CDR1 and CDR2 sequences are MNHNS and SASEGT. The CDR3 contains 12 residues. CDR3 DNA: TGTGCCAGCAGTCCCGGACGGAGAGAAGCTTTCTTT. Protein sequence: CASSPGRREAFF.

The rearrangement links TRBV19 to TRBJ1-5, with 7 positions matching TRBD1. The V and J ends lost 4 bases and 5 bases, in that order; junction bases with no gene match: 2. CDR1 LNHDA and CDR2 SQIVND come from the germline V gene (reference sequence). CDR3 length: 13 residues. The CDR3 region is CASSTGTDQPQHF. CDR3 DNA sequence: TGTGCCAGTAGTACGGGGACAGATCAGCCCCAGCATTTT.

This chain uses TRBV3-1 with TRBJ1-3; the D gene is possibly TRBD1 (6 bases). This CDR3 region has 13 residues. Between the trimmed V and J ends, which lost 9 bases and 1 base, there was a span of 10 bases. Germline V gene lookup returns CDR1 LGHDT and CDR2 YNNKEL (reference sequence). The CDR3 coding sequence is TGTGCCAGAGGGGGTTTTTCTGGAAACACCATATATTTT. Translating gives CARGGFSGNTIYF.

The rearrangement links TRBV7-2 to TRBJ2-5; D remains unclear. The CDR3 has 14 amino acids. The ends were cut back, 4 bases at V and 5 bases at J, with 14 bases in the middle. Germline CDR1 and CDR2: SGHTA and FQGNSA. The CDR3 nucleotides read TGTGCCAGCAGCTACGACTCCTCACGGGAGACCCAGTACTTC. Amino acids: CASSYDSSRETQYF.

V usage is TRBV21-1 and J usage is TRBJ1-5; TRBD1 is the table's D call, not checked against the DNA. TRBV21-1 is described as a pseudogene. The CDR3 is 15 amino acids. CDR3 nucleotides: TGTGCCAGCAGCAAGGGGGCAGGGAGCAATCAGCCCCAGCATTTT. This encodes CASSKGAGSNQPQHF.

The chain has TRBV7-9 and TRBJ1-4, with unresolved D. Germline V gene sequence: CDR1 SEHNR, CDR2 FQNEAQ (reference sequence). Trimming cost V 5 bases and J 5 bases, with 18 bases left between them. The length of the CDR3 is 16 residues. The DNA for the CDR3 is TGTGCCAGCAGCCCGCTACAACGGGGAACAAATGAAAAACTGTTTTTT. It translates to CASSPLQRGTNEKLFF.

This chain links TRBV15 with TRBJ2-7, with D possibly matching TRBD2 (6 bases). V shed 0 bases and J shed 3 bases, with 15 bases lying between them. Germline CDR1 is LNHNV and CDR2 is YYDKDF (reference sequence). This CDR3 is built from 16 residues. The chain's CDR3 is CATSRDIGSGGYEQYF. DNA for the CDR3: TGTGCCACCAGCAGAGATATCGGTAGCGGAGGCTACGAGCAGTACTTC.

This clonotype was recorded only once. This chain uses TRBV11-3 with TRBJ2-1; 7 bases are shared with TRBD2. This CDR3 has 15 amino acids. CDR1 and CDR2 (germline): SGHNT, YENEEA. Unmatched junction bases numbered 4, after V lost 5 bases and J lost 0 bases. The CDR3 bases are TGTGCCAGCAGCCACAGCGGGAACTCCTACAATGAGCAGTTCTTC. Its translation is CASSHSGNSYNEQFF.

The sample holds a few counts of this clonotype. The genes are TRBV20-1 and TRBJ2-7; D unclear. CDR1 and CDR2 (germline): DFQATT, SNEGSKA (reference sequence). V was clipped by 3 bases and J by 2 bases, with 14 bases between them. The CDR3 length is 14 residues. The CDR3 DNA reads TGCAGTGCTAGCCCTCGGCTCACGGCCTACGAGCAGTACTTC. Amino acids: CSASPRLTAYEQYF.

The chain is built from TRBV15 and TRBJ1-3; D is possibly TRBD1 (5 bases). Germline lookup yields CDR1 LNHNV and CDR2 YYDKDF (reference sequence). The length of the CDR3 is 16 residues. V shed 2 bases and J shed 0 bases, with 11 bases lying between them. In DNA, the CDR3 is TGTGCCACCAGCAGACTAGGGGTGCACTCTGGAAACACCATATATTTT. This codes for CATSRLGVHSGNTIYF.

The chain links TRBV3-1 to TRBJ2-7, with 11 bases that match TRBD2. V shed 4 bases and J 5 bases; nucleotides not matched to a gene: 4. CDR3 length: 14 residues. Germline values: CDR1 LGHDT, CDR2 YNNKEL (reference sequence). This chain's CDR3 is CASSLTSGSHEQYF. The DNA of the CDR3 is TGTGCCAGCAGCCTTACTAGCGGGAGTCACGAGCAGTACTTC.

The V gene is TRBV20-1, the J gene TRBJ2-7; 8 bases are shared with TRBD1. The CDR3 covers 14 residues. Germline assignment: CDR1 DFQATT and CDR2 SNEGSKA (reference sequence). J lost 0 bases, V lost 3 bases, and 4 bases had no gene match. CDR3 DNA sequence: TGCAGTGCTAGGAGCCAGGGGGCCTCCTACGAGCAGTACTTC. Translating it yields CSARSQGASYEQYF.

This clonotype was seen more than once but under ten times. The genes are TRBV11-2 and TRBJ2-3; 13 bases line up with TRBD2. The CDR3 sequence is 19 residues long. CDR1 is SGHAT, CDR2 FQNNGV, per germline. V trimming: 3 bases; J trimming: 0 bases; junction bases outside the gene matches: 9. The CDR3 reads CASSFYGTSGIASTDTQYF. The CDR3, as DNA: TGTGCCAGCAGCTTTTACGGGACTAGCGGGATTGCTAGCACAGATACGCAGTATTTT.

The V gene is TRBV20-1, the J gene TRBJ1-2; D gene uncertain. Trimming took off 1 base at V and 6 bases at J, with 9 bases between the two ends. The CDR3 runs 12 residues. Germline lookup yields CDR1 DFQATT and CDR2 SNEGSKA (reference sequence). CDR3 in DNA: TGCAGTGCTAGAGCTATAAGGGATGGCTACACCTTC. It codes for CSARAIRDGYTF.

The DNA for the CDR3 is TGCGCCAGCAGTCCAGTTTTGTCTGGGGCCAACGTCCTGACTTTC. Amino acids: CASSPVLSGANVLTF. This chain joins TRBV4-1 and TRBJ2-6; D gene ambiguous. V was cut by 6 bases and J by 1 base, with 10 bases left in between. Looked up from germline, CDR1 is MGHRA and CDR2 is YSYEKL. The CDR3 loop spans 15 amino acids.

This clonotype has more than one count but fewer than ten. The chain joins TRBV11-2 to TRBJ2-1, with 7 positions matching TRBD2. The CDR3 spans 18 residues. The trim removed 2 bases at V and 7 bases at J, leaving 17 bases unmatched. CDR1 SGHAT and CDR2 FQNNGV come from the germline V gene. The CDR3 here is CASSLWAGEFGFVNEQFF. CDR3 coding DNA: TGTGCCAGCAGCTTATGGGCGGGAGAATTTGGATTTGTGAATGAGCAGTTCTTC.

This clonotype has more than one count but fewer than ten. The J gene is TRBJ2-7, the V gene TRBV4-1; 7 bases fit TRBD2. Germline lookup yields CDR1 MGHRA and CDR2 YSYEKL. The CDR3 contains 15 residues. Trimming took 2 bases from V and 0 from J; bases not matched to a gene: 4. The CDR3 coding sequence is TGCGCCAGCAGCCAAACCGGGACTATCTCCTACGAGCAGTACTTC. This gives the protein CASSQTGTISYEQYF.

The V and J genes are TRBV5-1 and TRBJ2-7, with 10 positions matching TRBD1. V was pared by 4 bases and J by 3 bases, with 4 bases of the junction left unmatched. This CDR3 is built from 14 residues. Germline CDR1 is SGHRS and CDR2 is YFSETQ. The CDR3 region is CASSTGQGNYEQYF. CDR3 sequence (DNA): TGCGCCAGCAGCACGGGACAGGGGAACTACGAGCAGTACTTC. Combining the CDR3 with reference TRBV5-1 and TRBJ2-7 gives the whole variable domain KAGVTQTPRYLIKTRGQQVTLSCSPISGHRSVSWYQQTPGQGLQFLFEYFSETQRNKGNFPGRFSGRQFSNSRSEMNVSTLELGDSALYLCASSTGQGNYEQYFGPGTRLTVT.